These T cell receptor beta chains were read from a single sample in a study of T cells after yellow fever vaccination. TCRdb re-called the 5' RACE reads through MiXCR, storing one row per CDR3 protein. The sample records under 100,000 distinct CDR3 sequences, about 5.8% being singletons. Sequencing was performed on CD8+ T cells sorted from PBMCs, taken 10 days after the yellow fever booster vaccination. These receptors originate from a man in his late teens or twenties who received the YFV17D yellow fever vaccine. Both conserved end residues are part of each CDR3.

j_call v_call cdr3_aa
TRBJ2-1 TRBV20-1 CSGLKRLSSYNEQFF
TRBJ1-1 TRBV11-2 CASRYMNTEAFF
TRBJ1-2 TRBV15 CATSGFTGFGYTF
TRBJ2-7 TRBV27 CASSLSAGTGVYHEQYF
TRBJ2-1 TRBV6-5 CASSYRDIYNEQFF
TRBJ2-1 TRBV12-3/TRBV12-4 CASSPGHSYNEQFF
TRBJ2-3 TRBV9 CASSGYRAWGTDTQYF
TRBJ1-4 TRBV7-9 CASSSARTAPTNEKLFF
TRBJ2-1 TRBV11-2 CASSAGGYEQFF
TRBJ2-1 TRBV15 CATSPGTSGGRYNEQFF
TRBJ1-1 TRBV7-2 CASSSGLEAFF
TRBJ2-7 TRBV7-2 CASSRRDSTFEQYF
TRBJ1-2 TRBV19 CASRAGTGLYGYTF
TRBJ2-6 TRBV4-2 CASGYKALLSGANVLTF
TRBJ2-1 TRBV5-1 CASSYGQRELGNEQFF
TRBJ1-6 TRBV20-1 CSARDLGRLNSPLHF
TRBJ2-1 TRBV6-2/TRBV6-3 CASSYLFTGDNEQFF
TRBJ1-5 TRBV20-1 CIPGQGNGQPQHF
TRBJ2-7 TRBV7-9 CASSKTQNYEQYF
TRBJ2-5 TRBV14 CASSHYGTGEETQYF
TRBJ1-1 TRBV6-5 CASSYFLFPAEQLNTEAFF
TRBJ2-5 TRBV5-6 CASSSTARETQYF
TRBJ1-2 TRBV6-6 CASSYEELARDGYTF
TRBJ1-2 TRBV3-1 CASSQEFNGANYGYTF
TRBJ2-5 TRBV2 CASSAGPGAWETQYF
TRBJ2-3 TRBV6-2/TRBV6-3 CASSSGTLTSTDTQYF
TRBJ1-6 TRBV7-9 CASSSEDRVVDSPLHF
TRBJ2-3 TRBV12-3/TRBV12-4 CASSDERTDTQYF
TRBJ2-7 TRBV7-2 CASSFGGRTYEQYF
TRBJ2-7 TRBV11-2 CASSFGTTNEQYF
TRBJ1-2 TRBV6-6 CASSYLQDGYTF
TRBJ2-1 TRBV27 CASSLQGEYNEQFF
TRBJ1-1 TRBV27 CASSLTLTGITEAFF
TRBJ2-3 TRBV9 CASSGPDHTDTQYF
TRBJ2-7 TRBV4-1 CASSQDRDRSYEQYF
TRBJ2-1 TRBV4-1 CASSQGTSWDEQFF
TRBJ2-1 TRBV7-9 CASSKPGPIDEQFF
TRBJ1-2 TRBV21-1 CASPPGGTGGYTF
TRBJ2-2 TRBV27 CASSSQGADTGELFF
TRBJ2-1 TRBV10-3 CAIKGTSGLSSYNEQFF
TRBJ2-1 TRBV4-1 CASSQSLGIYEQFF
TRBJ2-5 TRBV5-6 CATERTSGGGETQYF
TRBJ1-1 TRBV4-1 CASSQVPRKNTEAFF
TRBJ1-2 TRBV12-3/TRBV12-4 CASSGQLNYGYTF
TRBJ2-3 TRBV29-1 CSVEATGLVTDTQYF